A selection of T cell receptor beta chains follows, all from one sample in a study of radiation and T cells in renal cell carcinoma. This table comes from immunoSEQ multiplex PCR, and its TCRdb copy is limited to in-frame clones, with some not included. The sample includes more than 100,000 clones, 88% of them seen just once. Sequencing used blood, obtained from a patient whose treatment included radiotherapy and nephrectomy. The receptor source for this set is a woman between 70 and 85 years old with renal cell carcinoma. CDR3s include the opening cysteine and the closing phenylalanine or tryptophan. Fields, in order: D gene, clone size, V gene, CDR3 length, J gene, CDR3 protein, CDR3 DNA. The D gene is left open where the match is weak. For some rows the clone size is stated as once, few or many, or as a class when expanded; others skip it.

-	few	TRBV7-9	18	TRBJ2-1	CASSQPTRPRSSYNEQFF	TGTGCCAGCAGCCAACCAACTAGGCCACGGAGCTCCTACAATGAGCAGTTCTTC
-	-	TRBV9	15	TRBJ2-7	CASSVATDTSYEQYF	TGTGCCAGCAGCGTAGCTACGGATACCTCCTACGAGCAGTACTTC
-	-	TRBV7-2	15	TRBJ1-5	CASSFDGGRNQPQHF	TGTGCCAGCAGCTTTGATGGGGGCCGCAATCAGCCCCAGCATTTT
TRBD1	-	TRBV5-1	16	TRBJ1-3	CASLRTGPISGNTIYF	TGCGCCAGCCTCCGGACAGGGCCAATCTCTGGAAACACCATATATTTT
-	-	TRBV7-8	15	TRBJ1-1	CASSRPGTGNTEAFF	TGTGCCAGCAGCCGACCCGGGACGGGGAACACTGAAGCTTTCTTT
TRBD1	-	TRBV6-5	15	TRBJ1-5	CASSSRTGSDQPQHF	TGTGCCAGCAGTTCCCGGACAGGGAGCGATCAGCCCCAGCATTTT
-	-	TRBV7-2	15	TRBJ2-4	CASSPTRLGKNIQYF	TGTGCCAGCAGCCCCACCCGGTTGGGCAAAAACATTCAGTACTTC
-	-	TRBV9	15	TRBJ1-4	CASSWDGSINEKLFF	TGTGCCAGCAGCTGGGACGGATCTATTAATGAAAAACTGTTTTTT
TRBD1	few	TRBV5-6	15	TRBJ2-3	CASSRRTGGTDTQYF	TGTGCCAGCAGCCGCCGGACAGGGGGTACAGATACGCAGTATTTT
TRBD1	-	TRBV5-1	15	TRBJ1-2	CASSLEGDSYHGYTF	TGCGCCAGCAGCTTGGAGGGGGACAGCTACCATGGCTACACCTTC
-	-	TRBV20-1	11	TRBJ1-1	CSARGPGRAFF	TGCAGTGCTAGAGGGCCAGGGAGGGCTTTCTTT
TRBD1	-	TRBV2	14	TRBJ1-2	CASSLWTGNYGYTF	TGTGCCAGCAGTCTTTGGACAGGAAACTATGGCTACACCTTC
-	-	TRBV5-4	13	TRBJ2-1	CASSLVSYNEQFF	TGTGCCAGCAGCTTGGTCTCCTACAATGAGCAGTTCTTC
-	-	TRBV28	16	TRBJ2-5	CASSGVGNGVRETQYF	TGTGCCAGCAGCGGGGTGGGGAATGGGGTGAGAGAGACCCAGTACTTC
-	-	TRBV5-1	14	TRBJ2-7	CASSLEGLVYEQYF	TGCGCCAGCAGCTTGGAAGGCTTAGTCTACGAGCAGTACTTC
-	-	TRBV4-1	15	TRBJ1-1	CASSQEGLINTEAFF	TGCGCCAGCAGCCAAGAGGGCCTTATAAACACTGAAGCTTTCTTT
-	-	TRBV12-5	13	TRBJ2-1	CASGLVGYNEQFF	TGTGCTAGTGGTTTGGTAGGTTACAATGAGCAGTTCTTC
TRBD2	-	TRBV6-1	17	TRBJ2-3	CASSESSGGVHTDTQYF	TGTGCCAGCAGTGAGAGTAGCGGGGGCGTACACACAGATACGCAGTATTTT
-	once	TRBV5-1	16	TRBJ2-5	CASSLAPRGIGETQYF	TGCGCCAGCAGCTTGGCCCCCAGAGGAATTGGGGAGACCCAGTACTTC
TRBD1	-	TRBV19	14	TRBJ1-2	CASSGQGRDYGYTF	TGTGCCAGTAGTGGACAGGGAAGGGACTATGGCTACACCTTC
-	-	TRBV28	16	TRBJ2-7	CASTRAPRPGSDEQYF	TGTGCCAGCACCCGGGCCCCGCGCCCCGGTAGCGACGAGCAGTACTTC
-	-	TRBV30	17	TRBJ1-6	CAWSVRLLSSYNSPLHF	TGTGCCTGGAGTGTACGTTTGCTAAGCTCCTATAATTCACCCCTCCACTTT